These 29 T cell receptor beta chains came from one sample sequenced in a study of blood T cell repertoires in COVID-19. Libraries were prepared by immunoSEQ multiplex PCR; TCRdb keeps only in-frame clonotypes and omits some of them. The sample contains nearly 200,000 clones, about 90% of which appear only once. Sequencing input: PBMCs or T cells enriched from blood (not recorded which). These receptors originate from a woman between 18 and 29 years old who had recovered from COVID-19.

The chain links TRBV29-1 to TRBJ1-2, with unresolved D. The germline V gene has CDR1 SQVTM and CDR2 ANQGSEA. Between the trimmed V and J ends, which lost 4 bases and 4 bases, there was a span of 13 bases. This CDR3 region has 13 residues. CDR3 sequence: CSVVLGRSYGYTF. DNA for the CDR3: TGCAGCGTTGTCTTGGGCAGGTCCTATGGCTACACCTTC. The whole variable domain, filled in from reference TRBV29-1 and TRBJ1-2, reads SAVISQKPSRDICQRGTSLTIQCQVDSQVTMMFWYRQQPGQSLTLIATANQGSEATYESGFVIDKFPISRPNLTFSTLTVSNMSPEDSSIYLCSVVLGRSYGYTFGSGTRLTVV.

V gene TRBV9 combines with J gene TRBJ2-2, with D maybe TRBD2 (5 bases). Trimming shortened V by 0 bases and J by 0 bases, and 6 bases separated the two germline ends. The germline CDR1 and CDR2 sequences are SGDLS and YYNGEE. The CDR3 covers 15 residues. As DNA, the CDR3 is TGTGCCAGCAGCGTAGACGGGACGAACACCGGGGAGCTGTTTTTT. This sequence encodes CASSVDGTNTGELFF.

There are a few counts of this clone. The chain recombines TRBV5-1 with TRBJ2-2; 9 nucleotides match TRBD2. Germline loops: CDR1 SGHRS, CDR2 YFSETQ. The CDR3 has 18 amino acids. The J segment lost 4 bases and the V segment lost 0 bases, leaving 10 bases of the junction unmatched. CDR3 DNA sequence: TGCGCCAGCAGCTTGGAGGCCCGGACTAGCGCCGGCACCGGGGAGCTGTTTTTT. Translation gives CASSLEARTSAGTGELFF.

The V call is TRBV3-1 (or the pseudogene TRBV3-2), the J call TRBJ2-3; 16 bases are a match to TRBD2. J gave up 4 bases and V 4 bases, and 11 bases lay outside the gene matches. This CDR3 region has 19 residues. From germline, CDR1 is LGHDT and CDR2 YNNKEL (reference sequence). The CDR3 sequence is CASSPAGLAGGPVSDTQYF. In DNA form, the CDR3 reads TGTGCCAGCAGCCCCGCGGGACTAGCGGGGGGGCCGGTATCAGATACGCAGTATTTT.

This rearrangement joins TRBV27 to TRBJ1-5, with D possibly matching TRBD1 (6 bases). CDR3 length: 15 residues. Trimming stripped 2 bases from V and 7 bases from J, with 15 bases between. In germline, CDR1 is MNHEY, CDR2 SMNVEV (reference sequence). CDR3 region: CASSLRQGIDQPQHF. The DNA of the CDR3 is TGTGCCAGCAGTTTACGCCAGGGGATCGACCAGCCCCAGCATTTT.

The chain employs TRBV5-4 and TRBJ1-2, with no clear D. V lost 4 bases and J 8 bases, leaving 15 bases between the germline ends. Germline loops: CDR1 SGHNT, CDR2 YYREEE (reference sequence). The CDR3 consists of 13 residues. The CDR3 nucleotides read TGTGCCAGCAGCGATCTGGACGGGGTGGGCTACACCTTC. This sequence encodes CASSDLDGVGYTF.

This rearrangement joins TRBV7-9 to TRBJ1-2; perhaps TRBD1 as D (5 bases). Trimming stripped 3 bases from V and 8 bases from J, with 10 bases between. The CDR3 consists of 12 residues. CDR1 is SEHNR, CDR2 FQNEAQ, per germline (reference sequence). The DNA of the CDR3 is TGTGCCAGCAGCTTTGGGCAGGGCGGCTACACCTTC. Amino acid sequence: CASSFGQGGYTF. The full variable domain, rest sourced from reference TRBV7-9 and TRBJ1-2, is DTGVSQNPRHKITKRGQNVTFRCDPISEHNRLYWYRQTLGQGPEFLTYFQNEAQLEKSRLLSDRFSAERPKGSFSTLEIQRTEQGDSAMYLCASSFGQGGYTFGSGTRLTVV.

J is TRBJ2-7 and V is TRBV18; TRBD1 agrees at 8 bases. Germline loops: CDR1 KGHSH, CDR2 LQKENI. CDR3 length: 14 amino acids. V trimming: 5 bases; J trimming: 2 bases; junction bases outside the gene matches: 5. The CDR3 DNA follows: TGTGCCAGCTCATCATCGGACAGGGCCTACGAGCAGTACTTC. Its translation is CASSSSDRAYEQYF.

The DNA for the CDR3 is TGTGCCAGCAGCTCAATCAGCGATTGGGGCACCTACGAGCAGTACTTC. This encodes CASSSISDWGTYEQYF. The chain carries TRBV6-2 or TRBV6-3 and TRBJ2-7; possibly TRBD1 for D (5 bases). The V end was cut by 6 bases, the J end by 2 bases, with 20 bases between. Germline CDR1 reads MNHEY; CDR2 reads SVGEGT. The CDR3 is made up of 16 amino acids.

The CDR3 bases are TGTGCCAGCAGGGCCAACAATCAGCCCCAGCATTTT. This sequence encodes CASRANNQPQHF. This chain links TRBV28 with TRBJ1-5; D call uncertain. This CDR3 has 12 residues. V lost 6 bases and J 3 bases, leaving 6 bases between the germline ends. Per germline, CDR1 MDHEN and CDR2 SYDVKM.

V and J are TRBV28 and TRBJ1-2, with 9 bases lining up with TRBD1. There are 14 residues in the CDR3. The germline gives CDR1 MDHEN, CDR2 SYDVKM. Trimming took 4 bases from V and 6 from J; bases not matched to a gene: 6. In DNA form, the CDR3 reads TGTGCCAGCAGTTCACAGGGGGCACTTCATGGCTACACCTTC. Translation: CASSSQGALHGYTF.

V and J are TRBV13 and TRBJ1-1; D unresolved. The germline V gene has CDR1 PRHDT and CDR2 FYEKMQ (reference sequence). The CDR3 sequence is 15 residues long. Trimming removed 4 bases from V and 0 bases from J, with 12 bases in between. Here the CDR3 reads CASSSVGVLNTEAFF. CDR3 nucleotides: TGTGCCAGCAGCTCAGTCGGGGTATTGAACACTGAAGCTTTCTTT.

The CDR3 DNA sequence: TGCGCCAGCAGCTTGGAAAGGGAGGATGAGCAGTTCTTC. Its translation is CASSLEREDEQFF. V gene TRBV5-1 combines with J gene TRBJ2-1; D may be TRBD2 (6 bases). Germline CDR1 reads SGHRS; CDR2 reads YFSETQ. The CDR3 totals 13 residues. The V gene lost 0 bases and the J gene lost 8 bases, with 9 bases spanning the gap.

The chain couples TRBV28 to TRBJ1-4, with 9 bases aligning to TRBD1. CDR3 size: 17 residues. V shed 10 bases, J shed 5 bases, and the junction held 17 bases outside the gene matches. Germline V gene lookup returns CDR1 MDHEN and CDR2 SYDVKM. CDR3 loop: CATLNPTGGAGNEKLFF. CDR3 DNA: TGTGCCACCCTAAACCCAACAGGGGGCGCGGGGAATGAAAAACTGTTTTTT.

This clone appeared once. The gene calls are TRBV2 and TRBJ2-1, with D perhaps matching TRBD2 (6 bases). Trimming left V 6 bases short and J 11 bases short, with 20 bases between. There are 14 residues in the CDR3. Germline V CDR1 and CDR2: SNHLY, FYNNEI. The CDR3 coding sequence is TGTGCCAGCAGAACCGGGACTCTCGAAAATAAGCAGTTCTTC. Protein product: CASRTGTLENKQFF.

This clone was detected only once. The chain combines TRBV6-5 with TRBJ2-7; weak D call: TRBD1 (6 bases). V was cut by 6 bases and J by 5 bases, with 14 bases left in between. This CDR3 spans 13 amino acids. The germline CDR1 and CDR2 sequences are MNHEY and SVGAGI. CDR3 sequence (DNA): TGTGCCAGCAGACTCGGACAGACAAACGAGCAGTACTTC. Amino acid sequence: CASRLGQTNEQYF.

This chain connects TRBV27 to TRBJ1-2; maybe TRBD1 (5 bases). The V gene lost 2 bases and the J gene lost 8 bases, with 12 bases spanning the gap. The CDR3 is 13 residues long. Germline lookup yields CDR1 MNHEY and CDR2 SMNVEV (reference sequence). Here the CDR3 reads CASSLGGLAGYTF. DNA for the CDR3: TGTGCCAGCAGTTTAGGGGGACTTGCGGGCTACACCTTC.

The rearrangement links TRBV7-6 to TRBJ1-4; 9 positions match TRBD1. The junction had 4 bases not matched to a gene; V was cut back by 4 bases and J by 7 bases. The CDR3 length is 14 residues. Germline-derived CDR1 and CDR2 are SGHVS and FNYEAQ. In DNA form, the CDR3 reads TGTGCCAGCAGCTGGGGACAGGGAAGTGAAAAACTGTTTTTT. Translating gives CASSWGQGSEKLFF.

J is TRBJ1-4 and V is TRBV5-5, with 7 nucleotides matching TRBD1. V dropped 4 bases and J dropped 4; count of bases not matched to a gene: 4. The germline gives CDR1 SGHKS, CDR2 YYEKEE (reference sequence). This CDR3 spans 14 amino acids. CDR3: CASSRGTDNEKLFF. The CDR3 nucleotides are TGTGCCAGCAGCCGCGGGACAGATAATGAAAAACTGTTTTTT.

Concerning this clone itself: Mismatch with germline at one junction end may stem from a read error. Here the CDR3 reads CASRLDQGIGNTIYF. CDR3 DNA: TGTGCCAGCAGATTAGACCAGGGAATCGGAAACACCATATATTTT. The chain recombines TRBV7-8 with TRBJ1-3; the D gene is possibly TRBD1 (5 bases). This CDR3 spans 15 amino acids. Germline V gives CDR1 SGHVS, CDR2 FQNEAQ.

The chain uses TRBV19 and TRBJ1-1; D gene ambiguous. The V gene lost 5 bases and the J gene lost 10 bases, with 14 bases spanning the gap. Germline V gives CDR1 LNHDA, CDR2 SQIVND (reference sequence). This CDR3 spans 12 amino acids. Here the CDR3 reads CASSLLGEVAFF. The DNA of the CDR3 is TGTGCCAGTAGTTTGCTCGGTGAGGTAGCTTTCTTT.

On this clone: The junction does not match germline at one end; this may be a read error. The genes are TRBV12-5 and TRBJ2-7; TRBD1 matches 7 bases. Per germline, CDR1 LGHNT and CDR2 FRNRAP. The CDR3 length is 12 residues. This CDR3 reads CASVDDEGTESF. In DNA, the CDR3 is TGTGCTAGTGTCGACGACGAGGGGACAGAATCCTTC.

This sequence joins TRBV2 and TRBJ2-7; D is unresolved. Between the trimmed V and J ends, which lost 1 base and 4 bases, there was a span of 8 bases. Germline CDR1 is SNHLY and CDR2 is FYNNEI. The CDR3 runs 13 residues. The chain's CDR3 is CASSEEAAYEQYF. The CDR3 DNA sequence: TGTGCCAGCAGTGAAGAGGCGGCTTACGAGCAGTACTTC.

V and J are TRBV24-1 and TRBJ2-3; tentatively, D is TRBD2 (7 bases). This CDR3 comprises 15 residues. The ends were cut back, 1 base at V and 5 bases at J, with 12 bases in the middle. Germline assignment: CDR1 KGHDR and CDR2 SFDVKD. Written as DNA, the CDR3 is TGTGCCACCAGTGATTTAGGGCGGGGGCTAGATACGCAGTATTTT. Residues: CATSDLGRGLDTQYF.

This clone showed up just a few times. The rearrangement links TRBV29-1 to TRBJ1-2; D uncertain. This CDR3 has 13 amino acids. Germline CDR1 and CDR2: SQVTM and ANQGSEA. V was cut by 5 bases and J by 2 bases, with 12 bases left in between. The DNA of the CDR3 is TGCAGCGTTCCAAAAGACATAAACTATGGCTACACCTTC. Protein sequence: CSVPKDINYGYTF.

This clone was observed once. The rearrangement links TRBV3-1 (or the pseudogene TRBV3-2) to TRBJ2-7, with D maybe TRBD2 (6 bases). The germline gives CDR1 LGHDT, CDR2 YNNKEL (reference sequence). The CDR3 is 17 residues long. Trimming stripped 0 bases from V and 3 bases from J, with 18 bases between. CDR3 nucleotide sequence: TGTGCCAGCAGCCAAGATGGGGGACTTCGCCGCTTCTACGAGCAGTACTTC. It translates to CASSQDGGLRRFYEQYF.

The chain has TRBV2 and TRBJ1-5; 7 bases are a match to TRBD1. The CDR3 is made up of 16 amino acids. The germline CDR1 and CDR2 sequences are SNHLY and FYNNEI. V was pared by 3 bases and J by 2 bases, with 7 bases of the junction left unmatched. The CDR3 nucleotides are TGTGCCAGCAGTGACAGGACAGGTGGGGGCAATCAGCCCCAGCATTTT. Translated: CASSDRTGGGNQPQHF.

The chain links TRBV27 to TRBJ1-1; no definite D call. The CDR3 totals 13 residues. The germline gives CDR1 MNHEY, CDR2 SMNVEV (reference sequence). V was pared by 3 bases and J by 4 bases, with 9 bases between. The CDR3 DNA is TGTGCCAGCAGTTTTTCAGGTAGCACTGAAGCTTTCTTT. Its protein product is CASSFSGSTEAFF.

The chain combines TRBV15 with TRBJ2-3; 11 nucleotides agree with TRBD1. Trimming removed 1 base from V and 4 bases from J; junction bases left unmatched: 4. The CDR3 loop spans 16 amino acids. Per germline, CDR1 LNHNV and CDR2 YYDKDF (reference sequence). The CDR3 DNA reads TGTGCCACCAGCAGAGGGGACAGGGGGTCATCAGATACGCAGTATTTT. Encoded protein: CATSRGDRGSSDTQYF.